Shown below are 32 T cell receptor beta chains from a single sample sequenced in a study of blood T cell repertoires in COVID-19 (dated by TCRdb to 2018 to 2020). Library preparation employed the immunoSEQ multiplex PCR assay. The table was pulled from immuneACCESS by TCRdb, which kept in-frame rearrangements only. Such tables lose some clones; where checked, under half of the loss comes from unresolved V genes, and the rest has no known cause. Across this sample there are a few hundred thousand clones, with 75% to 90% seen only once. Almost 2% of the sample lies in the top ten. Sequencing was carried out using peripheral blood. The receptor set was obtained from a man aged 25 to 40 with active or convalescent COVID-19.

This chain links TRBV4-2 with TRBJ1-2; a weak D match, TRBD1 (5 bases). The CDR3 length is 16 residues. Trimming cost V 0 bases and J 6 bases, with 17 bases left between them. CDR1 and CDR2 (germline): LGHNA, YNFKEQ. CDR3 amino acids: CASSQEDTLAKDGYTF. Written as DNA, the CDR3 is TGTGCCAGCAGCCAAGAGGACACCCTGGCTAAGGATGGCTACACCTTC.

The genes are TRBV3-1 (or the pseudogene TRBV3-2) and TRBJ2-3; no clear D gene. Trimming removed 4 bases at V and 2 bases at J, with 13 bases between. The germline V gene has CDR1 LGHDT and CDR2 YNNKEL (reference sequence). The CDR3 consists of 15 residues. This chain's CDR3 is CASSLLDGNTDTQYF. The CDR3, as DNA: TGTGCCAGCAGCCTCCTAGACGGAAACACAGATACGCAGTATTTT.

The chain carries TRBV14 and TRBJ1-6; 7 bases are shared with TRBD1. The CDR3 is 15 amino acids. Germline CDR1 SGHDN, CDR2 FVKESK. V lost 4 bases to trimming and J lost 8 bases; unmatched junction nucleotides: 8. In nucleotides, the CDR3 is TGTGCCAGCAGCCTCCGACAGGGAGGTTATTCACCCCTCCACTTT. Its protein product is CASSLRQGGYSPLHF.

The chain uses TRBV5-4 and TRBJ1-2; TRBD1 is a possible D gene (6 bases). Germline lookup yields CDR1 SGHNT and CDR2 YYREEE (reference sequence). Trimming left V 1 base short and J 7 bases short, with 11 bases between. The length of the CDR3 is 13 residues. CDR3 nucleotides: TGTGCCAGCAGCTTGAGGACAGTGCCTGGCTACACCTTC. This sequence encodes CASSLRTVPGYTF.

This chain connects TRBV15 to TRBJ2-5, with D perhaps matching TRBD2 (7 bases). Germline assignment: CDR1 LNHNV and CDR2 YYDKDF (reference sequence). The V gene lost 4 bases and the J gene lost 5 bases, with 17 bases spanning the gap. This CDR3 is 15 amino acids long. CDR3 DNA sequence: TGTGCCACCAGCAAGGAGGGGGGGCCTCGGGAGACCCAGTACTTC. Translation: CATSKEGGPRETQYF.

J is TRBJ1-1 and V is TRBV16; unclear D gene. Deletions cut 8 bases from V and 1 base from J, with 11 bases between. The CDR3 contains 13 residues. CDR1 is KGHSY, CDR2 FQNENV, per germline. The CDR3 nucleotides read TGTGCCAGCGCCACAACGGGGAACACTGAAGCTTTCTTT. This encodes CASATTGNTEAFF.

Regarding this clone: In the same sample, other DNA sequences code for this CDR3. V gene TRBV18 combines with J gene TRBJ1-2, with 8 bases matching TRBD1. This CDR3 has 13 residues. The germline gives CDR1 KGHSH, CDR2 LQKENI. J lost 5 bases, V lost 6 bases, and 5 bases had no gene match. The CDR3 loop reads CASSPTGGYGYTF. The CDR3 DNA reads as TGTGCCAGCTCTCCAACAGGGGGTTATGGCTACACCTTC.

CDR3 in DNA: TGTGCCAGCAGCCGCGACGGGAGCTCCTATAATTCACCCCTCCACTTT. It is translated as CASSRDGSSYNSPLHF. The chain carries TRBV7-6 and TRBJ1-6, with D hard to call. With 5 bases removed from V and 0 bases from J, the gap between germline ends came to 11 bases. From germline, CDR1 is SGHVS and CDR2 FNYEAQ. This CDR3 spans 16 amino acids.

The gene calls are TRBV29-1 and TRBJ2-1, with TRBD2 identical over 9 bases. This CDR3 comprises 16 residues. Per the germline V gene, CDR1 is SQVTM and CDR2 is ANQGSEA. J was trimmed by 3 bases and V by 6 bases; bases with no gene match: 12. The CDR3 loop is CSVGRGGGAIYNEQFF. CDR3 nucleotide sequence: TGCAGCGTGGGGCGCGGCGGGGGGGCTATCTACAATGAGCAGTTCTTC.

This clone was detected once. The genes are TRBV5-8 and TRBJ2-7, with 11 positions matching TRBD1. CDR1 is SGHTS, CDR2 YDEGEE, per germline. This CDR3 has 17 residues. V lost 3 bases, J lost 3 bases, and 11 bases stayed unmatched. In DNA, the CDR3 is TGTGCCAGCAGCTGGGGGCCGGGACAGGGGGTCAACTACGAGCAGTACTTC. As protein: CASSWGPGQGVNYEQYF.

The chain employs TRBV2 and TRBJ1-1; 8 bases match TRBD1. With 6 bases clipped from V and 4 bases from J, the junction kept 7 bases outside the gene matches. CDR1 SNHLY and CDR2 FYNNEI come from the germline V gene. The CDR3 is 14 amino acids. The CDR3 DNA reads as TGTGCCAGCAGCCCGACAGGGGCGACCACTGAAGCTTTCTTT. Protein sequence: CASSPTGATTEAFF.

This clone was counted once. The gene calls are TRBV7-9 and TRBJ2-7, with D maybe TRBD1 (6 bases). Between the trimmed V and J ends, which lost 4 bases and 3 bases, there was a span of 10 bases. CDR3 size: 13 residues. Looked up from germline, CDR1 is SEHNR and CDR2 is FQNEAQ (reference sequence). The CDR3 nucleotides are TGTGCCAGCAGCTCCCGGGACAACTACGAGCAGTACTTC. It yields the protein CASSSRDNYEQYF.

Worth noting for this clone: Other DNA sequences in this specimen translate into the identical CDR3. The gene calls are TRBV6-5 and TRBJ2-7, with 8 nucleotides matching TRBD1. Germline V gene lookup returns CDR1 MNHEY and CDR2 SVGAGI. V was clipped by 1 base and J by 3 bases; unmatched bases: 2. This CDR3 is built from 14 residues. CDR3 coding DNA: TGTGCCAGCAGTTACTTAGGACAGGGCTACGAGCAGTACTTC. Amino acids: CASSYLGQGYEQYF.

This chain joins TRBV27 and TRBJ1-1; maybe TRBD1 (6 bases). V was cut by 1 base and J by 5 bases, with 14 bases left in between. The germline V gene encodes CDR1 MNHEY and CDR2 SMNVEV (reference sequence). The CDR3 spans 15 residues. CDR3 sequence reads: CASSLYTGPATEAFF. The DNA for the CDR3 is TGTGCCAGCAGTTTATACACAGGGCCAGCGACTGAAGCTTTCTTT.

The rearrangement joins TRBV7-9 to TRBJ2-7, with a tentative D call TRBD1 (5 bases). Germline assignment: CDR1 SEHNR and CDR2 FQNEAQ (reference sequence). Trimming cost V 6 bases and J 6 bases, with 9 bases left between them. CDR3 length: 11 amino acids. The CDR3, as DNA: TGTGCCAGCAGTCAGGGCCCCGAGCAGTACTTC. It is translated as CASSQGPEQYF.

DNA of the CDR3: TGTGCCAGCAGCTTCCTGGCGGGGACCACAGATACGCAGTATTTT. Translating gives CASSFLAGTTDTQYF. The chain employs TRBV5-6 and TRBJ2-3, with D perhaps TRBD2 (6 bases). There are 15 residues in the CDR3. Trimming stripped 2 bases from V and 2 bases from J, with 12 bases between. The germline V gene encodes CDR1 SGHDT and CDR2 YYEEEE.

J is TRBJ1-5 and V is TRBV3-1 (or the pseudogene TRBV3-2); unclear D gene. This CDR3 is 14 amino acids long. Trimming removed 1 base from V and 7 bases from J, with 11 bases in between. Germline CDR1 is LGHDT and CDR2 is YNNKEL (reference sequence). DNA of the CDR3: TGTGCCAGCAGCCAAGTAGAGGGTAAACAGCCCCAGCATTTT. This translates into CASSQVEGKQPQHF.

The rearrangement uses TRBV6-2 or TRBV6-3 and TRBJ2-5; D is possibly TRBD1 (6 bases). V was clipped by 2 bases and J by 2 bases, with 9 bases between them. Germline V gene data show CDR1 as MNHEY and CDR2 as SVGEGT. This CDR3 has 14 amino acids. CDR3 protein: CASSYRDIQETQYF. As DNA, the CDR3 is TGTGCCAGCAGTTACCGGGACATACAAGAGACCCAGTACTTC.

The chain links TRBV11-2 to TRBJ1-1; D is possibly TRBD1 (5 bases). The CDR3 loop spans 15 amino acids. V lost 5 bases and J lost 5, with 18 bases in between. Germline CDR1 is SGHAT and CDR2 is FQNNGV. CDR3 bases: TGTGCCAGCAGCCCCTTCGACAGCCCAGTGACTGAAGCTTTCTTT. It yields the protein CASSPFDSPVTEAFF.

This chain uses TRBV7-9 with TRBJ2-7, with TRBD2 identical over 7 bases. The germline V gene has CDR1 SEHNR and CDR2 FQNEAQ (reference sequence). The CDR3 spans 13 residues. V dropped 1 base and J dropped 7; count of bases not matched to a gene: 4. The CDR3 DNA follows: TGTGCCAGCAGCTTAGTGGAAGCGGGGGAGCAGTACTTC. Its translation is CASSLVEAGEQYF.

The rearrangement links TRBV6-9 to TRBJ1-1; D unresolved. With 5 bases removed from V and 3 bases from J, the gap between germline ends came to 10 bases. CDR3 size: 13 residues. CDR1 is MNHGY, CDR2 SVAAGI, per germline. The CDR3 region is CASSTNRDTEAFF. CDR3 sequence (DNA): TGTGCCAGCAGTACGAACCGGGACACTGAAGCTTTCTTT.

This clone has just one count. V and J are TRBV4-1 and TRBJ2-5, with D maybe TRBD1 (6 bases). Germline values: CDR1 MGHRA, CDR2 YSYEKL. Trimming shortened V by 0 bases and J by 5 bases, and 13 bases separated the two germline ends. This CDR3 region has 15 residues. The CDR3 loop reads CASSQEGGTFETQYF. DNA for the CDR3: TGCGCCAGCAGCCAAGAAGGGGGTACTTTTGAGACCCAGTACTTC.

This clone was seen a handful of times. The chain joins TRBV4-1 to TRBJ1-5; the D gene is possibly TRBD1 (5 bases). Germline-derived CDR1 and CDR2 are MGHRA and YSYEKL. V shed 1 base and J shed 4 bases, with 17 bases lying between them. This CDR3 contains 17 residues. CDR3: CASSQGVGRDGNQPQHF. CDR3 DNA sequence: TGCGCCAGCAGCCAAGGGGTTGGCAGGGATGGGAATCAGCCCCAGCATTTT.

This clone was detected only once. Written as DNA, the CDR3 is TGTGCCAGCAGCTTGGAAAGAGACTATGGCTACACCTTC. Protein sequence: CASSLERDYGYTF. The chain links TRBV5-8 to TRBJ1-2; D not resolved. This CDR3 has 13 amino acids. Germline CDR1 SGHTS, CDR2 YDEGEE. V was shortened by 0 bases and J by 3 bases, with 6 bases between the two germline ends.

The chain is built from TRBV4-3 and TRBJ2-1; 7 positions match TRBD1. V lost 4 bases, J lost 7 bases, and 1 base stayed unmatched. Germline CDR1 LGHNA, CDR2 YSLEER. The length of the CDR3 is 12 residues. CDR3 amino acids: CASSLGQNEQFF. CDR3 DNA sequence: TGCGCCAGCAGCCTGGGACAGAATGAGCAGTTCTTC.

The J gene is TRBJ2-2, the V gene TRBV10-3; D uncertain. Trimming removed 2 bases at V and 6 bases at J, with 7 bases between. The germline CDR1 and CDR2 sequences are ENHRY and SYGVKD. This CDR3 spans 13 amino acids. In DNA, the CDR3 is TGTGCCATCAGTGAGCCCAGTCCCGGGGAGCTGTTTTTT. Protein sequence: CAISEPSPGELFF.

V is TRBV7-2 and J is TRBJ2-1; possible D gene TRBD2, 6 bases. This CDR3 comprises 16 residues. Germline V gene lookup returns CDR1 SGHTA and CDR2 FQGNSA. Trimming left V 0 bases short and J 4 bases short, with 13 bases between. The CDR3: CASSLASGGTYNEQFF. CDR3 in DNA: TGTGCCAGCAGCTTAGCGAGTGGGGGGACGTACAATGAGCAGTTCTTC.

J is TRBJ2-5 and V is TRBV5-1; 7 nucleotides align to TRBD1. This CDR3 is 15 amino acids long. Germline CDR1 SGHRS, CDR2 YFSETQ. V lost 0 bases, J lost 4 bases, and 6 bases stayed unmatched. CDR3 protein: CASSLEEGARETQYF. In nucleotides, the CDR3 is TGCGCCAGCAGCTTGGAAGAGGGGGCGAGAGAGACCCAGTACTTC. Full variable domain (missing parts from reference TRBV5-1 and TRBJ2-5): KAGVTQTPRYLIKTRGQQVTLSCSPISGHRSVSWYQQTPGQGLQFLFEYFSETQRNKGNFPGRFSGRQFSNSRSEMNVSTLELGDSALYLCASSLEEGARETQYFGPGTRLLVL.

V is TRBV30 and J is TRBJ2-1, with TRBD1 identical over 11 bases. Germline V gene lookup returns CDR1 GTSNPN and CDR2 SVGIG (reference sequence). This CDR3 has 15 residues. With 8 bases clipped from V and 6 bases from J, the junction kept 12 bases outside the gene matches. CDR3 nucleotide sequence: TGTGCCGCCACCTCCGGGACAGGGGGACTCAATGAGCAGTTCTTC. It codes for CAATSGTGGLNEQFF.

This clone was observed a few times. The V call is TRBV30, the J call TRBJ2-4, with TRBD2 as a possible D gene (6 bases). This CDR3 region has 20 residues. The V gene's germline CDR1 is GTSNPN and CDR2 SVGIG (reference sequence). The V and J ends lost 2 bases and 0 bases respectively, with 26 bases between them. CDR3 region: CAWSPGYWEEIEIAKNIQYF. CDR3 nucleotides: TGTGCCTGGAGTCCTGGGTATTGGGAGGAAATAGAAATAGCCAAAAACATTCAGTACTTC.

The V and J genes are TRBV30 and TRBJ1-1; unclear D gene. Trimming pared 2 bases from V and 4 bases from J, leaving 11 bases between. Germline CDR1 and CDR2: GTSNPN and SVGIG (reference sequence). The CDR3 runs to 13 residues. Written as DNA, the CDR3 is TGTGCCTGGAGTCGTCAAGCGGGCACTGAAGCTTTCTTT. Protein: CAWSRQAGTEAFF.

The J gene is TRBJ1-1, the V gene TRBV4-1, with D unclear. Germline V lookup: CDR1 MGHRA, CDR2 YSYEKL. This CDR3 region has 17 residues. Trimming took 0 bases from V and 3 from J, leaving 17 bases between them. The CDR3 sequence is CASSQDLTRRLDTEAFF. The CDR3 DNA is TGCGCCAGCAGCCAAGATCTAACCAGGAGGTTGGACACTGAAGCTTTCTTT.